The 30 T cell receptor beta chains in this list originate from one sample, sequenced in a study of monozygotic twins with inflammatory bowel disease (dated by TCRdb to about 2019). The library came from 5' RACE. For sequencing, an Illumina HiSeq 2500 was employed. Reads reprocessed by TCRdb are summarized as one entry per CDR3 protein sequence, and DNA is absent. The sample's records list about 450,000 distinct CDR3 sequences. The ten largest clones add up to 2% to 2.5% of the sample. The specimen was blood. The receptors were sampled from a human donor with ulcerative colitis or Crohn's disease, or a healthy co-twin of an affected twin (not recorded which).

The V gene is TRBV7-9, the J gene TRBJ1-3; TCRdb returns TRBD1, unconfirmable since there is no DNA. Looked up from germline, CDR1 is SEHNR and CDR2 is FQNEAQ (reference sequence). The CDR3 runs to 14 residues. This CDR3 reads CASSFLDTRNTIYF. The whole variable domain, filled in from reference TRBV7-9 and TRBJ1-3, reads DTGVSQNPRHKITKRGQNVTFRCDPISEHNRLYWYRQTLGQGPEFLTYFQNEAQLEKSRLLSDRFSAERPKGSFSTLEIQRTEQGDSAMYLCASSFLDTRNTIYFGEGSWLTVV.

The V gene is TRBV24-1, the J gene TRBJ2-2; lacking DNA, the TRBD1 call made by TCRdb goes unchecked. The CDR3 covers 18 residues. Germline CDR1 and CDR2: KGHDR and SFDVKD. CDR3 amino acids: CATSDSPGQGAGIGELFF.

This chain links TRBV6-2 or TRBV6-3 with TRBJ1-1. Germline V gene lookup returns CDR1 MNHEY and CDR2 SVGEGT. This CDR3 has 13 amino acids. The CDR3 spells CASSYRTNTEAFF.

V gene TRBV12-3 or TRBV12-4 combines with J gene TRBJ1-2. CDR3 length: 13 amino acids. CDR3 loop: CASSLGAVGGYTF.

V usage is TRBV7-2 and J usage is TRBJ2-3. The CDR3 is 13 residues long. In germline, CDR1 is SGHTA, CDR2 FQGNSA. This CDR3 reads CASSEEIRDTQYF.

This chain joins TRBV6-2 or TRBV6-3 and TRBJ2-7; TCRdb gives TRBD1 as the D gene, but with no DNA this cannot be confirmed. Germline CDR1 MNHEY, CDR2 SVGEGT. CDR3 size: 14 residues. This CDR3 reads CASSSPDRGREQYF.

The CDR3 here is CASSYSRFYTGELFF. The V gene is TRBV6-5, the J gene TRBJ2-2. In germline, CDR1 is MNHEY, CDR2 SVGAGI. The CDR3 is made up of 15 amino acids.

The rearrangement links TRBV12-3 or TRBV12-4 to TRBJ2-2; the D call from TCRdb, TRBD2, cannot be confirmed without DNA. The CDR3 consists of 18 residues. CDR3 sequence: CASEGLAGGGGHTGELFF.

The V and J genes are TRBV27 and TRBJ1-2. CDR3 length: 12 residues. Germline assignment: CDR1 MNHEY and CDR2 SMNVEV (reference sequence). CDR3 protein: CASSLEGSGYTF.

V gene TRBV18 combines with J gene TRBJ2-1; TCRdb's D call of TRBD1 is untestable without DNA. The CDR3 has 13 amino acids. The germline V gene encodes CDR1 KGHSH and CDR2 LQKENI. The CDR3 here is CASSLNPFFIRFF.

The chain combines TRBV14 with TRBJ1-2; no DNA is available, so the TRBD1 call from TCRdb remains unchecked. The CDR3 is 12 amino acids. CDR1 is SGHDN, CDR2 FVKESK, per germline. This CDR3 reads CASRGQGAGYTF.

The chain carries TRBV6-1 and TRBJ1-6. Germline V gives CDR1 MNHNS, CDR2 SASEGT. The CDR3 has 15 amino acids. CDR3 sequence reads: CASSSPGVGNSPLHF.

This CDR3 reads CASSSGDFWNEQFF. The rearrangement links TRBV9 to TRBJ2-1; TCRdb's D call of TRBD2 is untestable without DNA. The CDR3 length is 14 residues. The germline CDR1 and CDR2 sequences are SGDLS and YYNGEE.

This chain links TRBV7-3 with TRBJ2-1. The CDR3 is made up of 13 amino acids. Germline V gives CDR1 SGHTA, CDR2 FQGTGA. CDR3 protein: CASSLNVGEEQFF.

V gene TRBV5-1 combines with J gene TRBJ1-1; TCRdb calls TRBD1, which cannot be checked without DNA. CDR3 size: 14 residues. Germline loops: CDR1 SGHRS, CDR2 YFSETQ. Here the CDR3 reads CASSSGQENTEAFF. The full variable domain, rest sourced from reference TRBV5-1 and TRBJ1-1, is KAGVTQTPRYLIKTRGQQVTLSCSPISGHRSVSWYQQTPGQGLQFLFEYFSETQRNKGNFPGRFSGRQFSNSRSEMNVSTLELGDSALYLCASSSGQENTEAFFGQGTRLTVV.

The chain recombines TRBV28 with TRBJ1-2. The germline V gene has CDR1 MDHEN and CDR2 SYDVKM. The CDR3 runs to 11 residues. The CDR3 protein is CASSNTGGYTF.

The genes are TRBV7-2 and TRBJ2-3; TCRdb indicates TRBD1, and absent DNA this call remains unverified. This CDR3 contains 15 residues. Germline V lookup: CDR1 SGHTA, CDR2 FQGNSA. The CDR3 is CASSPRDQGPTTQYF.

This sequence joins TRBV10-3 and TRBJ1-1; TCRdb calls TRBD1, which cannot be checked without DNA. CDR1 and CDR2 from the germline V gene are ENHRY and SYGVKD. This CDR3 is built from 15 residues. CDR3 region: CAISESTGQGARAFF.

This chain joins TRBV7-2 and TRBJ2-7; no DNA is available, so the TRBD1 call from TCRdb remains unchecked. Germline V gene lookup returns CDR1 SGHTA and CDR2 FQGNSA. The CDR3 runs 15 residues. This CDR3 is CASSLQPGPQYEQYF.

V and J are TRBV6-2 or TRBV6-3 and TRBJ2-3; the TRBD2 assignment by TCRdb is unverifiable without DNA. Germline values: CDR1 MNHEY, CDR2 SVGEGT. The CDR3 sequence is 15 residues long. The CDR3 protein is CASSYSGLAGDTQYF.

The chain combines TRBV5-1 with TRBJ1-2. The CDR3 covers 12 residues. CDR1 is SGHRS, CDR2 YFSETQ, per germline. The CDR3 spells CASSFEGGGYTF.

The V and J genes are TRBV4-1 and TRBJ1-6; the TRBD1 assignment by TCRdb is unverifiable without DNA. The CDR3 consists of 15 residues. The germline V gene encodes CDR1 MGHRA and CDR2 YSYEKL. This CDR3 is CASSRGTGQNSPLHF.

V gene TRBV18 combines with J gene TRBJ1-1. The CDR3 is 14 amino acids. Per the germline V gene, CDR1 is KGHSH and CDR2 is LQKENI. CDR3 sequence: CASSPLGLATEAFF.

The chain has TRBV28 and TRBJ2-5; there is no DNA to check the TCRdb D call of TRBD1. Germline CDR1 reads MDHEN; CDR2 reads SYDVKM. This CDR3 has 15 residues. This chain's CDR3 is CASSPGIGQLETQYF.

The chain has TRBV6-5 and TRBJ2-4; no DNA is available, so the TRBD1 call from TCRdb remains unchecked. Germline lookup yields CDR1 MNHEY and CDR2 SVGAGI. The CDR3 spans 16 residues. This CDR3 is CASSDSGQGLLNIQYF.

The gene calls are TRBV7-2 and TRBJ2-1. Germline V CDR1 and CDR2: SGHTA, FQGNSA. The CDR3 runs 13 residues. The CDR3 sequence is CASSRGRINEQFF.

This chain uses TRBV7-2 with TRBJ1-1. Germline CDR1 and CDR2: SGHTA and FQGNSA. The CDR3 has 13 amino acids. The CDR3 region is CASSLEDGSEAFF.

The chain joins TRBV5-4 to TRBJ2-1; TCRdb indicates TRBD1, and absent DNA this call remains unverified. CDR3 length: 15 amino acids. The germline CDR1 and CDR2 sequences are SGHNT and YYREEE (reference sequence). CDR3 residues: CASSFDSGGANEQFF.

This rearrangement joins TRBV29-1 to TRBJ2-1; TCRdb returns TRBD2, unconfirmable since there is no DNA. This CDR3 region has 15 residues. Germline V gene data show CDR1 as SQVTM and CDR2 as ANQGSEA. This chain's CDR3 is CSVVPLRAVYNEQFF.

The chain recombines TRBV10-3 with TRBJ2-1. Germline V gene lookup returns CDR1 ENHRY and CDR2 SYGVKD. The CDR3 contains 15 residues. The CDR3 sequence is CAISEMANSYNEQFF.